This TCR beta chain was captured by sequencing in a study of CD8 T cells in ankylosing spondylitis. Study-level results: A motif in TCR beta, a set of roughly eight highly homologous variants, appeared characteristic of ankylosing spondylitis blood. According to the report, clones linked to the disease were significantly enriched in matched synovial fluid samples taken from ankylosing spondylitis patients. Reactive arthritis synovial fluid and blood were previously reported to contain some motif variants.

The authors made TCR beta libraries by quantitative 5'-RACE with molecular barcodes. Using its own MiXCR run on the 5' RACE reads, TCRdb lists one record per CDR3 protein. This sample has about 330,000 distinct CDR3 sequences, with roughly 8% found just once. With regard to this clonotype: Its antigen remains unknown.

The sample taken for sequencing was blood, either unsorted or a sorted T cell fraction (not recorded which). The origin of this receptor is a male donor with ankylosing spondylitis.

The CDR3 nucleotides read TGTGCCAGCTCACGGAGTTGGGATCAGCCCCAGCATTTT. Translating it yields CASSRSWDQPQHF. The gene calls are TRBV18 and TRBJ1-5, with no clear D. V gave up 4 bases and J gave up 5 bases, with 9 bases separating them. Germline V gives CDR1 KGHSH, CDR2 LQKENI. This CDR3 has 13 residues.